This T cell receptor beta chain is from a study of T cell responses to AZD1222 COVID-19 vaccine. Study observations and caveats: Spike-specific TCR breadth rose after two AZD1222 doses, and depth rose as well.

Concerning this clone: The antigen is undetermined.

Clones were read by immunoSEQ multiplex PCR, and TCRdb kept only the in-frame ones, dropping some. This table has tens of thousands of clones, approximately 91% appearing once. Germline V gives CDR1 SGHTA, CDR2 FQGNSA. V lost 2 bases and J 9 bases, leaving 13 bases between the germline ends. The CDR3 contains 14 residues. Second doses were pooled across both intervals (about 4 or about 12 weeks). The rearrangement uses TRBV7-2 and TRBJ2-2; either TRBD1 or TRBD2 may supply D (5 bases each). The TCR originated in an adult who received the AZD1222 COVID-19 vaccine. The starting material was peripheral blood, obtained 28 days after the second AZD1222 dose. The CDR3: CASSLRIEGRELFF. The CDR3 DNA follows: TGTGCCAGCAGCTTAAGGATTGAGGGGAGGGAGCTGTTTTTT. The complete variable domain, with remaining parts taken from reference TRBV7-2 and TRBJ2-2, reads GAGVSQSPSNKVTEKGKDVELRCDPISGHTALYWYRQSLGQGLEFLIYFQGNSAPDKSGLPSDRFSAERTGGSVSTLTIQRTQQEDSAVYLCASSLRIEGRELFFGEGSRLTVL.